Reported below is one T cell receptor beta chain. The CDR3 runs to 15 residues. Germline CDR1 SNHLY, CDR2 FYNNEI. Losses at the gene ends were 4 bases for V and 6 bases for J; bases not matched to a gene: 7. The data are from a study of blood T cell repertoires in COVID-19. The wider study: The United States, Italy and Spain supplied acute and convalescent COVID-19 samples. PBMCs, B-cell-depleted T cells, or T cells were the source of the cDNA or gDNA that made up the material.

In the source study's methods: By means of reference gene primer amplification, nucleated cell counts were estimated. Using immunoSEQ multiplex PCR, the repertoire was profiled, and TCRdb retains in-frame clones only, with some absent. V and J calls and clone size are given by that table; D and trimming were obtained from the DNA. The sample lists hundreds of thousands of clones, 85% to 90% occurring once. The sequenced sample was peripheral blood. J is TRBJ1-5 and V is TRBV2, with TRBD1 matching over 9 bases. The receptor was isolated from a young woman with acute or convalescent COVID-19. The CDR3 bases are TGTGCCAGCAGTGTGGGGACAGGGTATTTTCAGCCCCAGCATTTT. Its translation is CASSVGTGYFQPQHF.